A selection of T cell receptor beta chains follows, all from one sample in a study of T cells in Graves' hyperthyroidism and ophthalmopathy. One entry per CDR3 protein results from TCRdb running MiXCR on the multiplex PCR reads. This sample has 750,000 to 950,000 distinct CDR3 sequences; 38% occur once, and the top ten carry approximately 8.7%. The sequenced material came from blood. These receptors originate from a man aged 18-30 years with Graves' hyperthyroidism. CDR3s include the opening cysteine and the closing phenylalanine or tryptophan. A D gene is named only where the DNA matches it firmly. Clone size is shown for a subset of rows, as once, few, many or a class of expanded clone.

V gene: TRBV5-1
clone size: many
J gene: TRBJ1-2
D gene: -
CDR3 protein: CASSPGAYYGYTF
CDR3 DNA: TGCGCCAGCAGCCCGGGAGCGTACTATGGCTACACCTTC

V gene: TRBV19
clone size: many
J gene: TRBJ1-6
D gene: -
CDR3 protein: CASRGLLDNSPLHF
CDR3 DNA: TGTGCCAGTCGGGGGCTATTGGATAATTCACCCCTCCACTTT

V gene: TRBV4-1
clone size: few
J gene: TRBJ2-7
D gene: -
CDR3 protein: CASSLGAGRLSYEQYF
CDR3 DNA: TGCGCCAGCAGCCTCGGAGCAGGACGCCTCTCCTACGAGCAGTACTTC

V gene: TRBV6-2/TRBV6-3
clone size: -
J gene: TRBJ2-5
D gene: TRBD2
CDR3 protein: CASRLTGTSGRGYQETQYF
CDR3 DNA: TGTGCCAGCAGGCTAACCGGGACTAGCGGGAGAGGGTACCAAGAGACCCAGTACTTC

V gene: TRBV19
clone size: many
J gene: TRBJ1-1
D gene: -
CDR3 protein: CASSGLWGAFF
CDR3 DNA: TGTGCCAGTAGTGGGCTTTGGGGAGCTTTCTTT

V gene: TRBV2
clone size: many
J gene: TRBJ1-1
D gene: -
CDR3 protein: CASSPGSVEAFF
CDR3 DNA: TGTGCCAGCAGCCCAGGGTCGGTTGAAGCTTTCTTT

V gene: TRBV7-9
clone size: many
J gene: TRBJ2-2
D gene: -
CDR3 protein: CASSQGQTNTGELFF
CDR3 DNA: TGTGCCAGCAGCCAGGGGCAGACGAACACCGGGGAGCTGTTTTTT

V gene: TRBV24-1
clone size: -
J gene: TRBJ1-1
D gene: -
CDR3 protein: CATSDSGRSNTEAFF
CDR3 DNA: TGTGCCACCAGTGACTCCGGACGGAGTAACACTGAAGCTTTCTTT

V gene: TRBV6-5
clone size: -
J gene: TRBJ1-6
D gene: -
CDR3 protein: CASSSRLGSNSPLHF
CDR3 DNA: TGTGCCAGCAGTTCCCGACTGGGATCTAATTCACCCCTCCACTTT

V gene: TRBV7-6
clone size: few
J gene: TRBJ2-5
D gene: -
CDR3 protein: CASSLEQAQWETQYF
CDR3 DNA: TGTGCCAGCAGCTTGGAACAGGCCCAATGGGAGACCCAGTACTTC

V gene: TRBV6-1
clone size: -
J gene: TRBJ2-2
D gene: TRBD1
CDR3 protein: CASSDFVTGTGELFF
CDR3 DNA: TGTGCCAGCAGTGACTTTGTGACAGGGACCGGGGAGCTGTTTTTT

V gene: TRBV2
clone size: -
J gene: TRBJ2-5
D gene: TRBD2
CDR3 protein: CATHGGGSWETQYF
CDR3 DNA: TGTGCCACCCATGGCGGGGGGTCCTGGGAGACCCAGTACTTC

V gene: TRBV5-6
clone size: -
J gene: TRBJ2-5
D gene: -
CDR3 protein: CASSFGWQETQYF
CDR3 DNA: TGTGCCAGCAGCTTCGGGTGGCAAGAGACCCAGTACTTC

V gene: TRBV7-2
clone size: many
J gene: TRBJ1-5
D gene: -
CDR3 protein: CASSPGGASNQPQHF
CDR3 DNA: TGTGCCAGCAGCCCTGGGGGCGCCAGCAATCAGCCCCAGCATTTT

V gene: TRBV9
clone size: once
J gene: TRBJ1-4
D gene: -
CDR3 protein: CASSARVSEKLFF
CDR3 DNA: TGTGCCAGCAGCGCCCGGGTCAGCGAAAAACTGTTTTTT

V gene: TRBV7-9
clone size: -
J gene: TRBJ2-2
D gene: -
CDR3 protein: CAAVRDAGELFF
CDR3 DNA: TGTGCCGCGGTTAGGGATGCCGGGGAGCTGTTTTTT

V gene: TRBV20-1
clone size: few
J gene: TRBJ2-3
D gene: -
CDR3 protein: CSATLRTDTQYF
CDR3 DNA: TGCAGTGCTACGCTCCGGACAGATACGCAGTATTTT

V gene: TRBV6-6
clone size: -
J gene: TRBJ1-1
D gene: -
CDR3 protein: CASSEGSANTEAFF
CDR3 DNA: TGTGCCAGCAGTGAAGGTTCGGCGAACACTGAAGCTTTCTTT

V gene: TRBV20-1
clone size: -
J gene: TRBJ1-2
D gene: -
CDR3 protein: CSARRGGIDGYTF
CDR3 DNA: TGCAGTGCTCGCAGGGGTGGAATAGATGGCTACACCTTC

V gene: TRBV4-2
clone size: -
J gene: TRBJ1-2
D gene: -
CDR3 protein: CASRGGGGYTF
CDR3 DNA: TGTGCCAGCAGGGGAGGGGGTGGCTACACCTTC